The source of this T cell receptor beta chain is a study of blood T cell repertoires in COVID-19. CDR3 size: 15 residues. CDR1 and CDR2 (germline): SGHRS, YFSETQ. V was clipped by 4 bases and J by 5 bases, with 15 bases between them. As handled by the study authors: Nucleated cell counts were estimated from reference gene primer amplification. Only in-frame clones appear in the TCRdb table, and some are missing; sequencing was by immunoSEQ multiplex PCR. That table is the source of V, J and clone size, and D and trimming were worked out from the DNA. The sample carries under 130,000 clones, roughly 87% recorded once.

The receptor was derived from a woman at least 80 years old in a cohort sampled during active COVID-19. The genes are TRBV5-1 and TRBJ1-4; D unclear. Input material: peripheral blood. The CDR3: CASSQANSGNEKLFF. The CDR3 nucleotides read TGCGCCAGCAGCCAAGCAAACAGCGGAAATGAAAAACTGTTTTTT.